The rows below give T cell receptor beta chains drawn from one sample of a study of CD8+CD57+ T cells in acquired aplastic anemia. Using its own MiXCR run on the reads, TCRdb lists one record per CDR3 protein. Of 350,000 to 450,000 distinct CDR3 sequences listed, 55% to 75% are singletons. Sequencing was carried out using sorted CD4+, CD8+, or CD8+CD57+ T cells (not recorded which) from PBMCs. These TCRs come from a human donor in good health, serving as a control. The conserved cysteine and the conserved F or W are not part of the CDR3 here. Fields, in order: J gene, V gene, CDR3 protein.

TRBJ1-1 TRBV20-1 SAGPQGASTLEAF
TRBJ1-5 TRBV7-9 ASSSQDRYRPLW
TRBJ2-5 TRBV5-1 ATGSRDTQY
TRBJ2-2 TRBV10-2 AINTRDRFSNTGELF
TRBJ2-3 TRBV7-4 ASSSAGDYSSTVTQY
TRBJ2-2 TRBV7-3 ASSSSNAGGLF
TRBJ1-2 TRBV29-1 SVESVNYGYT
TRBJ1-2 TRBV20-1 SVDSVNRGRATNYGYT
TRBJ2-3 TRBV10-2 ASRDYPSTDTQY
TRBJ1-6 TRBV7-9 ASSAAGGSPPHLH
TRBJ2-2 TRBV20-1 SARVAGTNTGELF
TRBJ2-7 TRBV12-5 ASSFTLGLAAYEQY
TRBJ2-7 TRBV20-1 SAPRADPKH
TRBJ2-3 TRBV5-1 ASSHARGAGNEQY
TRBJ1-2 TRBV7-2 ASSFLENYGYT
TRBJ2-5 TRBV7-6 ASSVGSASMTPQY
TRBJ1-1 TRBV29-1 TSLPKAF